This T cell receptor beta chain was retrieved from a study of blood T cell repertoires in COVID-19. As for the study in general: Samples taken during acute and convalescent COVID-19 were collected in the United States, Italy and Spain. Sources were T cells, B-cell-depleted T cells, or PBMCs; the material itself was cDNA or gDNA.

In the original analysis: The authors estimated nucleated cell counts from reference gene primer amplification. Some clones are missing from TCRdb's copy, which holds only in-frame ones; the method was immunoSEQ multiplex PCR. V and J calls and clone size are given by that table; D and trimming were obtained from the DNA. The table shows about 190,000 clones, with more than 65% occurring only once. This sequence originates from an elderly woman with active or convalescent COVID-19. Sequencing was carried out using peripheral blood.

The chain's CDR3 is CASSGQTISYEQYF. CDR3 bases: TGTGCCAGTAGCGGACAGACTATCTCCTACGAGCAGTACTTC. The gene calls are TRBV19 and TRBJ2-7, with D tentatively TRBD1 (6 bases). This CDR3 has 14 amino acids. Germline CDR1 LNHDA, CDR2 SQIVND (reference sequence). Trimming shortened V by 6 bases and J by 0 bases, and 12 bases separated the two germline ends.